This is a list of T cell receptor beta chains from one sample in a study of blood T cell repertoires in COVID-19. Only in-frame clones appear in the TCRdb table, and some are missing; sequencing was by immunoSEQ multiplex PCR. The sample gives around 150,000 clones, 65% to 90% of which show up once; roughly 7.2% is in the top ten. Material for sequencing was peripheral blood. These receptors all come from a woman aged 45-59 years in a cohort sampled during active or convalescent COVID-19. Both conserved end residues are part of each CDR3. The D gene is left open where the match is weak. Clone size appears in some rows only: once, few, many, or a class for an expanded clone.

>NA|NA|TRBJ2-7|TRBV29-1
CSVETVREQYF
TGCAGCGTCGAGACAGTCCGGGAGCAGTACTTC
>TRBD1|NA|TRBJ1-4|TRBV2
CASNLQGVLEKLFF
TGTGCCAGCAACTTACAGGGGGTACTGGAAAAACTGTTTTTT
>TRBD1|NA|TRBJ1-3|TRBV6-2/TRBV6-3
CASSSDRRPGNTIYF
TGTGCCAGCAGCTCGGACAGGAGGCCTGGAAACACCATATATTTT
>NA|NA|TRBJ2-7|TRBV7-9
CASSHLTGFTYEQYF
TGTGCCAGCAGCCACCTTACAGGGTTTACCTACGAGCAGTACTTC
>NA|NA|TRBJ1-1|TRBV18
CASSLTYRQAEAFF
TGTGCCAGCTCACTAACCTACCGACAAGCTGAAGCTTTCTTT
>NA|NA|TRBJ1-1|TRBV5-8
CASSLDRATEAFF
TGTGCCAGCAGCTTGGACAGGGCCACTGAAGCTTTCTTT
>TRBD1|NA|TRBJ1-3|TRBV2
CASSLTGRGNTIYF
TGTGCCAGCAGTTTGACAGGGAGGGGAAACACCATATATTTT
>TRBD1|NA|TRBJ1-2|TRBV3-1/TRBV3-2
CASSQESGGTYGYTF
TGTGCCAGCAGCCAAGAGTCAGGGGGCACCTATGGCTACACCTTC
>NA|NA|TRBJ1-6|TRBV4-1
CASSQDGTLGDSPLHF
TGCGCCAGCAGCCAAGATGGGACATTGGGGGATTCACCCCTCCACTTT
>TRBD2|NA|TRBJ2-7|TRBV7-6
CASSLGGLAGAQDRPSFYEQYF
TGTGCCAGCAGCTTAGGGGGACTAGCGGGGGCCCAAGACCGTCCGTCCTTTTACGAGCAGTACTTC
>TRBD1|NA|TRBJ2-2|TRBV11-3
CASSLGDRGRNGELFF
TGTGCCAGCAGCTTAGGGGACAGGGGGCGTAACGGGGAGCTGTTTTTT
>TRBD2|NA|TRBJ2-1|TRBV24-1
CATSASGGANEQFF
TGTGCCACCAGTGCTAGCGGGGGGGCAAATGAGCAGTTCTTC
>NA|NA|TRBJ2-5|TRBV7-2
CASTSPGGTQETQYF
TGTGCCAGCACCTCTCCGGGGGGCACACAGGAGACCCAGTACTTC
>NA|NA|TRBJ1-1|TRBV7-9
CASSPALGSTEAFF
TGTGCCAGCAGCCCTGCCCTGGGGAGCACTGAAGCTTTCTTT
>NA|NA|TRBJ2-5|TRBV24-1
CATSGGGGPGTQYF
TGTGCCACCAGTGGTGGAGGGGGCCCGGGGACCCAGTACTTC
>NA|NA|TRBJ1-6|TRBV7-8
CASSQPWTASYNSPLHF
TGTGCCAGCAGCCAACCTTGGACAGCCTCCTATAATTCACCCCTCCACTTT
>NA|NA|TRBJ2-5|TRBV10-2
CASVGAGGVETQYF
TGCGCCAGCGTCGGGGCGGGCGGGGTTGAGACCCAGTACTTC
>NA|NA|TRBJ2-7|TRBV11-2
CASSLVWGSEQYF
TGTGCCAGCAGCTTAGTTTGGGGCAGCGAGCAGTACTTC
>TRBD1|few|TRBJ1-5|TRBV19
CASSRETGGRNQPQHF
TGTGCCAGTAGTAGAGAGACAGGGGGCCGGAACCAGCCCCAGCATTTT
>TRBD1|NA|TRBJ1-3|TRBV25-1
CASSEFGTGGSTGNTIYF
TGTGCCAGCAGTGAATTTGGGACAGGGGGATCTACTGGAAACACCATATATTTT
>TRBD2|NA|TRBJ2-1|TRBV18
CASSPPATSGENEQFF
TGTGCCAGCTCACCACCGGCAACTAGCGGGGAGAATGAGCAGTTCTTC
>TRBD2|NA|TRBJ2-1|TRBV18
CASSRWTSGNNEQFF
TGTGCCAGCTCACGCTGGACTAGCGGAAACAATGAGCAGTTCTTC
>NA|once|TRBJ2-7|TRBV7-2
CASSPGLGREQYF
TGTGCCAGCAGCCCAGGGTTGGGCAGGGAGCAGTACTTC
>NA|few|TRBJ1-6|TRBV27
CASSLSGRGSSPLHF
TGTGCCAGCAGTTTATCGGGCAGGGGCTCTTCACCCCTCCACTTT
>NA|many|TRBJ1-4|TRBV7-8
CASRTGHSLNEKLFF
TGTGCCAGCAGGACGGGACATTCTCTTAATGAAAAACTGTTTTTT
>NA|NA|TRBJ2-7|TRBV6-5
CASSYSRLLREQYF
TGTGCCAGCAGTTACTCTCGGCTCTTGAGGGAGCAGTACTTC
>NA|NA|TRBJ1-1|TRBV28
CASSGGLNTEAFF
TGTGCCTCCAGCGGGGGCTTGAACACTGAAGCTTTCTTT
>TRBD1|NA|TRBJ1-2|TRBV3-1/TRBV3-2
CASSQGTGRYGYTF
TGTGCCAGCAGCCAAGGGACAGGGCGCTATGGCTACACCTTC
>NA|NA|TRBJ2-5|TRBV24-1
CATSESGLEETQYF
TGTGCCACCAGTGAGTCAGGGTTGGAAGAGACCCAGTACTTC
>NA|once|TRBJ1-2|TRBV6-2/TRBV6-3
CASSYSGRSNYGYTF
TGTGCCAGCAGTTACTCGGGCAGATCTAACTATGGCTACACCTTC
>TRBD2|NA|TRBJ2-3|TRBV5-1
CASSLASGGAWTDTQYF
TGCGCCAGCAGCTTGGCGAGCGGGGGGGCTTGGACAGATACGCAGTATTTT
>NA|NA|TRBJ1-1|TRBV18
CASSPLGSTEAFF
TGTGCCAGCTCACCACTCGGTTCCACTGAAGCTTTCTTT
>NA|NA|TRBJ2-2|TRBV7-9
CASSSTVAGELFF
TGTGCCAGCAGCTCTACGGTGGCCGGGGAGCTGTTTTTT
>TRBD1|once|TRBJ1-5|TRBV19
CASNQGAVRNQPQHF
TGTGCCAGTAACCAGGGGGCTGTAAGAAATCAGCCCCAGCATTTT
>NA|NA|TRBJ1-6|TRBV6-1
CASSDRVPGDYNSPLHF
TGTGCCAGCAGTGATAGAGTTCCCGGGGACTATAATTCACCCCTCCACTTT
>TRBD1|NA|TRBJ2-1|TRBV5-1
CASSQGQGSTFF
TGCGCCAGCAGCCAGGGACAGGGGTCTACGTTCTTC
>NA|NA|TRBJ1-1|TRBV2
CASKRATEAFF
TGTGCCAGCAAGAGGGCCACTGAAGCTTTCTTT
>NA|NA|TRBJ1-1|TRBV6-5
CASSYSFGNTEAFF
TGTGCCAGCAGTTACTCTTTCGGGAACACTGAAGCTTTCTTT
>TRBD1|NA|TRBJ2-7|TRBV11-3
CASSLGDRVAEQYF
TGTGCCAGCAGCTTAGGGGACAGGGTTGCCGAGCAGTACTTC
>TRBD1|NA|TRBJ1-2|TRBV7-2
CASSLATGDGYTF
TGTGCCAGCAGCTTAGCTACAGGGGATGGCTACACCTTC
>NA|NA|TRBJ1-5|TRBV5-1
CASSLEGVMGQPQHF
TGCGCCAGCAGCTTGGAGGGGGTAATGGGTCAGCCCCAGCATTTT
>NA|NA|TRBJ1-5|TRBV6-5
CASTMDRNSNQPQHF
TGTGCCAGCACCATGGACAGAAATAGCAATCAGCCCCAGCATTTT
>NA|NA|TRBJ1-2|TRBV6-5
CASSTRTNYGYTF
TGTGCCAGCAGTACAAGAACTAACTATGGCTACACCTTC
>NA|NA|TRBJ2-2|TRBV6-6
CASNKGTQGELFF
TGTGCCAGCAACAAAGGGACACAGGGGGAGCTGTTTTTT
>TRBD2|NA|TRBJ2-7|TRBV7-2
CASSLAGGNSYEQYF
TGTGCCAGCAGCTTAGCGGGGGGGAACTCCTACGAGCAGTACTTC
>TRBD1|NA|TRBJ2-5|TRBV7-6
CASSFRQGGRETQYF
TGTGCCAGCAGCTTCCGACAGGGGGGCCGAGAGACCCAGTACTTC
>NA|once|TRBJ1-3|TRBV5-6
CASSLTESSGNTIYF
TGTGCCAGCAGCCTGACAGAAAGCTCTGGAAACACCATATATTTT